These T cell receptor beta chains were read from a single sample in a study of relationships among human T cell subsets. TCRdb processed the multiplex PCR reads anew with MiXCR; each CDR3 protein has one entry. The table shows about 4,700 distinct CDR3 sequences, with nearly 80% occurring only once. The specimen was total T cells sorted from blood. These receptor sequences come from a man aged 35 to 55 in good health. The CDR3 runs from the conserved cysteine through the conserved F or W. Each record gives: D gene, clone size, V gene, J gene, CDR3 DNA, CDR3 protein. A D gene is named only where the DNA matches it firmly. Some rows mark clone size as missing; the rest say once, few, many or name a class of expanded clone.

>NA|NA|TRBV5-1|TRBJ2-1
TGCGCCAGCAGCTTGATTGGGTCTGGAAGAGAGCAGTTCTTC
CASSLIGSGREQFF
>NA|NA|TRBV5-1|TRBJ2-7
TGCGCCAACAGCTCCGCCGGCGAGCAGTACTTC
CANSSAGEQYF
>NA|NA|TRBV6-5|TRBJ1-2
TGTGCCAGCAGTTACTCTATCTGGGGGCAAAAGGAAGGCTACACCTTC
CASSYSIWGQKEGYTF
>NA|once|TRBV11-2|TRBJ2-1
TGTGCCAGCAGCTTTGATACTAGCAATGAGCAGTTCTTC
CASSFDTSNEQFF
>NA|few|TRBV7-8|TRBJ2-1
TGTGCCAGCAGCCCAAACCGGGCCAACAATGAGCAGTTCTTC
CASSPNRANNEQFF
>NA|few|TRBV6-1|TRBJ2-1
TGTGCCTCTCGGGACACCCTTTACAATGAGCAGTTCTTC
CASRDTLYNEQFF
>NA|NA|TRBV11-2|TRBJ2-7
TGTGCCAGCAGCATCGGACAGACCAGCACTAACGAGCAGTACTTC
CASSIGQTSTNEQYF
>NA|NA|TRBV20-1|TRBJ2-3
TGCAGTGCTAGAGATGGGAAGCGGACTAGCACAGATACGCAGTATTTT
CSARDGKRTSTDTQYF
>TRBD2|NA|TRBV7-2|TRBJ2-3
TGTGCCAGCAGCTTAAACCCGTCTACTAGCGGGGGGCCGACAGATACGCAGTATTTT
CASSLNPSTSGGPTDTQYF
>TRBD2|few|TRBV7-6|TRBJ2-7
TGTGCCAGCAGCTTATCTAGCGGGAGTGGAGAGCAGTACTTC
CASSLSSGSGEQYF
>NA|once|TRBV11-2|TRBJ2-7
TGTGCCAGCAGCCCGAATCGCTACGAGCAGTACTTC
CASSPNRYEQYF
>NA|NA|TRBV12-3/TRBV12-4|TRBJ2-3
TGTGCCAGCAGTCCGACTCTGTACACAGATACGCAGTATTTT
CASSPTLYTDTQYF
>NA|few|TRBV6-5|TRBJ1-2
TGTGCCAGCAGTTACTCGTACGTCGGCTATGGCTACACCTTC
CASSYSYVGYGYTF
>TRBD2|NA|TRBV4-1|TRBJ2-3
TGCGCCAGCAGCCAATTAGCGGGGCCGGCGGTCACGCAGTATTTT
CASSQLAGPAVTQYF
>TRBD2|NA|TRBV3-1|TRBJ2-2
TGTGCCAGCAGGTCATCGGGACTAGCCTTCACCGGGGAGCTGTTTTTT
CASRSSGLAFTGELFF
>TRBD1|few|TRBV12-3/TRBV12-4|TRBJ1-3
TGTGCCAGCAGTCCCACAGGGGGTCGCTCTGGAAACACCATATATTTT
CASSPTGGRSGNTIYF
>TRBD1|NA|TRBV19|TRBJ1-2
TGTGCCAGTAGTTCCTCGGACAGGGTCTATGGCTACACCTTC
CASSSSDRVYGYTF
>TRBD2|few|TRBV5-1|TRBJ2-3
TGCGCCAGCAGCTTTCCGGTCTCGGGACTAGCGATAGATACGCAGTATTTT
CASSFPVSGLAIDTQYF
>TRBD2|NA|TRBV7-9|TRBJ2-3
TGTGCCAGCAGGCCGGGACTAGGAACAGATACGCAGTATTTT
CASRPGLGTDTQYF
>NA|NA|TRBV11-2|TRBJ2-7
TGTGCCAGCAGGGGACGGACCTACGAGCAGTACTTC
CASRGRTYEQYF
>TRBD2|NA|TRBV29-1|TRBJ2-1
TGCAGCGTTGAAGTACGGGAGGCCTCCTACAATGAGCAGTTCTTC
CSVEVREASYNEQFF
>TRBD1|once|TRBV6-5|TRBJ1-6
TGTGCCAGCAGAGCCGGGACAGGGACGTATAATTCACCCCTCCACTTT
CASRAGTGTYNSPLHF
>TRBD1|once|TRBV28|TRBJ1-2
TGTGCCAGCAGTACGACAGGGTATGGCTACACCTTC
CASSTTGYGYTF
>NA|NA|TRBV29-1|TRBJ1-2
TGCAGCGGGCATACGAATTATGGCTACACCTTC
CSGHTNYGYTF
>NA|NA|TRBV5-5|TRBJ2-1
TGTGCCAGCAGCTCGCCCGGCGGGGCGAACAATGAGCAGTTCTTC
CASSSPGGANNEQFF
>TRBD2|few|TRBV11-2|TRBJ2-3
TGTGCCAGCAGCCTTAGCGGGGTTATGGGAGATACGCAGTATTTT
CASSLSGVMGDTQYF
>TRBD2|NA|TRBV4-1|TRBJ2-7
TGCGCCAGCAGCCAACTGGGGACTAGCTTTTCTACCGAGCAGTACTTC
CASSQLGTSFSTEQYF
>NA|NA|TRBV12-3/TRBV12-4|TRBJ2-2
TGTGCCAGCACTCTGGGCGGCGGGGAGCTGTTTTTT
CASTLGGGELFF
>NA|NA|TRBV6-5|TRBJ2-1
TGTGCCAGCAGCTTCACTCAGGTCAGGGAGCAGTTCTTC
CASSFTQVREQFF
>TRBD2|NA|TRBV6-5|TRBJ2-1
TGTGCCAGCAGTACCCGGACTAGCGGGAGTCCCTACAATGAGCAGTTCTTC
CASSTRTSGSPYNEQFF
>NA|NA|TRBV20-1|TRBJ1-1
TGCAGTGCTAGAGCCCCACCCCGTCCCGTCCCCGGACAGATTATGAACACTGAAGCTTTCTTT
CSARAPPRPVPGQIMNTEAFF
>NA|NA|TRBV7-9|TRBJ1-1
TGTGCCAGCAGCCCCGAGGAAATGAACACTGAAGCTTTCTTT
CASSPEEMNTEAFF
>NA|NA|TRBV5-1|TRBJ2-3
TGCGCCAGCAGCTTGGCAGGCGAAGTTACGCAGTATTTT
CASSLAGEVTQYF
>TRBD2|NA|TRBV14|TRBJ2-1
TGTGCCAGCAGACTAGCGGCGTCCTACAATGAGCAGTTCTTC
CASRLAASYNEQFF
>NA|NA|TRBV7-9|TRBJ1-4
TGTGCCAGCAGCTTCGGCGGGAATGAAAAACTGTTTTTT
CASSFGGNEKLFF
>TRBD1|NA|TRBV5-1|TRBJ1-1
TGCGCCAGCAGCTGGACACAGGGGTCCGGCACTGAAGCTTTCTTT
CASSWTQGSGTEAFF
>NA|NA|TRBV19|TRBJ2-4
TGTGCCAGTAGTATAGTATGGCTAGGGGAGGACATTCAGTACTTC
CASSIVWLGEDIQYF
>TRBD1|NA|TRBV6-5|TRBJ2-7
TGTGCCAGCAGACCCCAGGGGACAGGGAGAGGCGAGCAGTACTTC
CASRPQGTGRGEQYF
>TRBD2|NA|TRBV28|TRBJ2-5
TGTGCCAGCAGTTCTATATACCCGCGGACTAGCGCGAAAGAAGAGACCCAGTACTTC
CASSSIYPRTSAKEETQYF
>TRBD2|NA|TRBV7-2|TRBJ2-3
TGTGCCAGCAGCTCCTCGGGACTAGCGGGGGCCACAGATACGCAGTATTTT
CASSSSGLAGATDTQYF
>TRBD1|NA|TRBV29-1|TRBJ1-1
TGCAGCGTGAAGGACAGGGATGAAGCTTTCTTT
CSVKDRDEAFF
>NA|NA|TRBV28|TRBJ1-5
TGTGCCAGCAGTTGGACAGCCCCCAATCAGCCCCAGCATTTT
CASSWTAPNQPQHF
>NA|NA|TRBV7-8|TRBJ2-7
TGTGCCAGCAGCCCGACGTCGGGGGAGCAGTACTTC
CASSPTSGEQYF
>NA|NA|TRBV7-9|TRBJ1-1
TGTGCCAGCAGCTTAGATGCAGGGTTGAACACTGAAGCTTTCTTT
CASSLDAGLNTEAFF
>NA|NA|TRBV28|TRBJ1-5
TGTGCCAGCAGTCTGGGGTCTCCGAATCAGCCCCAGCATTTT
CASSLGSPNQPQHF
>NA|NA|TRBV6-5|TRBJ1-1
TGTGCCAGCAGTTATGCCGGGACGGCTTTCTTT
CASSYAGTAFF
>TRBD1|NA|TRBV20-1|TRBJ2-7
TGCAGTGCTAGGGAAGGACAGGGAACCTACGAGCAGTACTTC
CSAREGQGTYEQYF
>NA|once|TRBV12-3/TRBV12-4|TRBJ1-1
TGTGCCAGCAGTTTAAGGCCCTTGAACACTGAAGCTTTCTTT
CASSLRPLNTEAFF
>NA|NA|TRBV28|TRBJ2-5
TGTGCCAGCATCGCGGGCCCAGAGGAGACCCAGTACTTC
CASIAGPEETQYF
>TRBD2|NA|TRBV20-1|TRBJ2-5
TGCAGTGCCGATACTATGGGACTAGCGCAAGAGACCCAGTACTTC
CSADTMGLAQETQYF
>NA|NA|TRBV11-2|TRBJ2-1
TGTGCCAGCAGCTTACAGGGTTCGTTATTCGATGAGCAGTTCTTC
CASSLQGSLFDEQFF